One sample yielded the 14 T cell receptor beta chains listed below, sequenced in a study of cytomegalovirus exposure and HLA in healthy donors. In the PCR, 60 Vbeta and 13 Jbeta primers were used. Clones were read by immunoSEQ multiplex PCR, and TCRdb kept only the in-frame ones, dropping some. The profile shows under 150,000 clones, roughly 80% of them singletons. The material sequenced was PBMCs. The receptors stem from a woman aged 35 to 49 in good health and CMV-seronegative.

This clone was counted between two and nine times. The chain combines TRBV5-1 with TRBJ2-7, with 8 positions matching TRBD2. The CDR3 length is 16 residues. The germline CDR1 and CDR2 sequences are SGHRS and YFSETQ. V gave up 4 bases and J gave up 2 bases; unmatched junction bases: 11. CDR3 residues: CASSPLAGFRTYEQYF. CDR3 DNA: TGCGCCAGCAGCCCGTTAGCGGGATTTAGGACCTACGAGCAGTACTTC.

Here the CDR3 DNA reads TGTGCCAGCAGTGGGGCAGGGGTAGATACGCAGTATTTT. Translated: CASSGAGVDTQYF. The chain has TRBV6-5 and TRBJ2-3, with TRBD1 as a possible D gene (6 bases). This CDR3 region has 13 residues. Germline V lookup: CDR1 MNHEY, CDR2 SVGAGI. The ends were cut back, 5 bases at V and 5 bases at J, with 11 bases in the middle.

This rearrangement joins TRBV28 to TRBJ1-2; TRBD1 matches at 7 bases. V gave up 3 bases and J gave up 3 bases; unmatched junction bases: 4. Germline CDR1 MDHEN, CDR2 SYDVKM. This CDR3 comprises 14 residues. CDR3 coding DNA: TGTGCCAGCAGTTTGCTAGGACAGGACTATGGCTACACCTTC. Residues: CASSLLGQDYGYTF.

The chain employs TRBV11-3 and TRBJ1-1, with 7 bases aligning to TRBD1. Germline V gene lookup returns CDR1 SGHNT and CDR2 YENEEA. The J segment lost 0 bases and the V segment lost 1 base, leaving 5 bases of the junction unmatched. The CDR3 length is 16 residues. CDR3 region: CASSLGRGQLNTEAFF. CDR3 nucleotide sequence: TGTGCCAGCAGCTTAGGGAGGGGACAGCTGAACACTGAAGCTTTCTTT.

The V gene is TRBV7-9, the J gene TRBJ1-2; D not certain. The CDR3 has 15 residues. Per germline, CDR1 SEHNR and CDR2 FQNEAQ (reference sequence). Between the trimmed V and J ends, which lost 4 bases and 3 bases, there was a span of 15 bases. The CDR3 is CASSYAGSKDYGYTF. The CDR3 DNA reads as TGTGCCAGCAGCTACGCAGGATCTAAGGACTATGGCTACACCTTC. Together with reference TRBV7-9 and TRBJ1-2, the CDR3 gives the full variable domain: DTGVSQNPRHKITKRGQNVTFRCDPISEHNRLYWYRQTLGQGPEFLTYFQNEAQLEKSRLLSDRFSAERPKGSFSTLEIQRTEQGDSAMYLCASSYAGSKDYGYTFGSGTRLTVV.

V is TRBV19 and J is TRBJ1-4, with D perhaps TRBD1 (5 bases). V shed 1 base and J shed 5 bases, with 11 bases lying between them. This CDR3 has 15 amino acids. Per the germline V gene, CDR1 is LNHDA and CDR2 is SQIVND (reference sequence). The CDR3 spells CASSIAWDWNEKLFF. The CDR3 coding sequence is TGTGCCAGTAGTATAGCATGGGACTGGAATGAAAAACTGTTTTTT.

The chain employs TRBV6-5 and TRBJ1-2; maybe TRBD1 (6 bases). Trimming took 6 bases from V and 1 from J, leaving 12 bases between them. The CDR3 length is 14 residues. From germline, CDR1 is MNHEY and CDR2 SVGAGI. CDR3 bases: TGTGCCAGCAGCCCAAACAGGGATAACTATGGCTACACCTTC. Protein product: CASSPNRDNYGYTF.

The rearrangement links TRBV27 to TRBJ1-1; D is unclear. Trimming removed 6 bases at V and 8 bases at J, with 25 bases between. This CDR3 is built from 16 residues. Germline lookup yields CDR1 MNHEY and CDR2 SMNVEV (reference sequence). The CDR3 nucleotides read TGTGCCAGCAGCTGGAATCCTATTACCGGGAAATCAGAAGCTTTCTTT. This translates into CASSWNPITGKSEAFF.

The V gene is TRBV30, the J gene TRBJ2-1; tentatively, D is TRBD1 (7 bases). V lost 3 bases to trimming and J lost 3 bases, with 9 bases between them. The CDR3 extends over 13 amino acids. CDR1 GTSNPN and CDR2 SVGIG come from the germline V gene (reference sequence). CDR3 DNA sequence: TGTGCCTGGAGCAGGGGGGACTACAATGAGCAGTTCTTC. Its protein is CAWSRGDYNEQFF. The full variable domain, with the rest looked up from reference TRBV30 and TRBJ2-1, is SQTIHQWPATLVQPVGSPLSLECTVEGTSNPNLYWYRQAAGRGLQLLFYSVGIGQISSEVPQNLSASRPQDRQFILSSKKLLLSDSGFYLCAWSRGDYNEQFFGPGTRLTVL.

J is TRBJ1-1 and V is TRBV11-2; possible D gene TRBD1, 5 bases. Germline loops: CDR1 SGHAT, CDR2 FQNNGV. The CDR3 consists of 15 residues. V shed 5 bases and J shed 7 bases, with 20 bases lying between them. The CDR3 region is CASSHHHALGDEAFF. The DNA for the CDR3 is TGTGCCAGCAGCCACCACCACGCTTTAGGGGATGAAGCTTTCTTT. The whole variable domain, filled in from reference TRBV11-2 and TRBJ1-1, reads EAGVAQSPRYKIIEKRQSVAFWCNPISGHATLYWYQQILGQGPKLLIQFQNNGVVDDSQLPKDRFSAERLKGVDSTLKIQPAKLEDSAVYLCASSHHHALGDEAFFGQGTRLTVV.

The V and J genes are TRBV11-2 and TRBJ1-2; D unresolved. In germline, CDR1 is SGHAT, CDR2 FQNNGV. Trimming shortened V by 0 bases and J by 13 bases, and 18 bases separated the two germline ends. This CDR3 is 14 amino acids long. The CDR3 loop is CASSLDFIAAQLTF. The CDR3 nucleotides are TGTGCCAGCAGCTTAGATTTCATCGCTGCCCAACTCACCTTC.

The V gene is TRBV18, the J gene TRBJ2-6; a weak D match, TRBD1 (6 bases). The CDR3 covers 18 residues. From germline, CDR1 is KGHSH and CDR2 LQKENI. V gave up 2 bases and J gave up 0 bases, with 14 bases separating them. CDR3 loop: CASSPFSVGGSGANVLTF. In DNA form, the CDR3 reads TGTGCCAGCTCACCATTTAGCGTAGGGGGCTCTGGGGCCAACGTCCTGACTTTC.

The genes are TRBV4-2 and TRBJ2-1, with 8 bases that match TRBD2. CDR3 size: 16 residues. Unmatched junction bases numbered 8, after V lost 0 bases and J lost 7 bases. Germline-derived CDR1 and CDR2 are LGHNA and YNFKEQ. This chain's CDR3 is CASSQDGTGGPNEQFF. The CDR3 DNA is TGTGCCAGCAGCCAAGATGGGACGGGGGGGCCGAATGAGCAGTTCTTC.

The chain uses TRBV5-6 and TRBJ2-1, with TRBD2 identical over 9 bases. The CDR3 extends over 15 amino acids. V was clipped by 4 bases and J by 5 bases; unmatched bases: 7. The germline gives CDR1 SGHDT, CDR2 YYEEEE. The CDR3 DNA follows: TGTGCCAGCAGCGCAAAAGCGGGAGGCCACAATGAGCAGTTCTTC. It encodes CASSAKAGGHNEQFF.